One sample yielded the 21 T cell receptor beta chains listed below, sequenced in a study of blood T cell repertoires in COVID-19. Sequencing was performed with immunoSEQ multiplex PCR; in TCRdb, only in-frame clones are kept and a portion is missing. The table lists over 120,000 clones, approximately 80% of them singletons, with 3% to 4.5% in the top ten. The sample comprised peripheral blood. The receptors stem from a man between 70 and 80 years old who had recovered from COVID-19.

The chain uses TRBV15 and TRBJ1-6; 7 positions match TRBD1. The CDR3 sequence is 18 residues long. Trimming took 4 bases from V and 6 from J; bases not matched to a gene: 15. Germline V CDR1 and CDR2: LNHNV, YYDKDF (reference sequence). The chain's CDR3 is CATSTNAIRGPSNSPLHF. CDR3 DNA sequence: TGTGCCACCAGCACAAATGCGATTAGGGGGCCGAGTAATTCACCCCTCCACTTT. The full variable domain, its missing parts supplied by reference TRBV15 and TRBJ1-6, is DAMVIQNPRYQVTQFGKPVTLSCSQTLNHNVMYWYQQKSSQAPKLLFHYYDKDFNNEADTPDNFQSRRPNTSFCFLDIRSPGLGDTAMYLCATSTNAIRGPSNSPLHFGNGTRLTVT.

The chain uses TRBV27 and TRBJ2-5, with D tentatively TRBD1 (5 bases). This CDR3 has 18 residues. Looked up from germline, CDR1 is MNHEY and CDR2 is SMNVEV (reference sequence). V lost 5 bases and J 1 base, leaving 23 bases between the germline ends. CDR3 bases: TGTGCCAGCAGTCGTATCCCGTCGTGGGGCCAAGGCCAAGAGACCCAGTACTTC. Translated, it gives CASSRIPSWGQGQETQYF.

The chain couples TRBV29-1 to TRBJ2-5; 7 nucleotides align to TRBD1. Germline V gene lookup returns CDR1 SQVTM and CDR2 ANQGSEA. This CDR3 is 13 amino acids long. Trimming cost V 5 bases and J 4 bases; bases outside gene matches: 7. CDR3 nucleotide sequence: TGCAGCGTTAGAGAGGGGGCAGGAGAGACCCAGTACTTC. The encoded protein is CSVREGAGETQYF. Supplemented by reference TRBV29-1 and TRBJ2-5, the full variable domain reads SAVISQKPSRDICQRGTSLTIQCQVDSQVTMMFWYRQQPGQSLTLIATANQGSEATYESGFVIDKFPISRPNLTFSTLTVSNMSPEDSSIYLCSVREGAGETQYFGPGTRLLVL.

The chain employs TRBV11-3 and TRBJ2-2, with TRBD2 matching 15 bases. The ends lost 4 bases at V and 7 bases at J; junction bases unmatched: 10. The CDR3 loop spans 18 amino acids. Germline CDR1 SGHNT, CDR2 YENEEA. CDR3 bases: TGTGCCAGCAGCTCGAGGACTAGCGGGAGGGCCTTAAGCGGGGAGCTGTTTTTT. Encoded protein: CASSSRTSGRALSGELFF.

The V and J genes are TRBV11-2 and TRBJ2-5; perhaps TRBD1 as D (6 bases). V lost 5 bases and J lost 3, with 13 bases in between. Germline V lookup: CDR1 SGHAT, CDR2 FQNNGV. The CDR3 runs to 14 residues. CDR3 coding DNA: TGTGCCAGCAGCCCCCCGCACAGGGAAGAGACCCAGTACTTC. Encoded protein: CASSPPHREETQYF.

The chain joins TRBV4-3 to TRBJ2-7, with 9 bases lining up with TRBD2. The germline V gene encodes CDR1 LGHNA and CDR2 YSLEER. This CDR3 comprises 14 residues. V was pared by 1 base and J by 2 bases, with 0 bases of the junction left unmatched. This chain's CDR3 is CASSQASGTYEQYF. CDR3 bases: TGCGCCAGCAGCCAAGCTAGCGGGACCTACGAGCAGTACTTC.

The CDR3: CASSSRTDTEAFF. The CDR3 DNA is TGTGCCAGCAGCTCACGGACTGACACTGAAGCTTTCTTT. The chain employs TRBV11-1 and TRBJ1-1; D is uncertain. CDR3 length equals 13 residues. Trimming stripped 4 bases from V and 3 bases from J, with 9 bases between. Germline lookup yields CDR1 SGHAT and CDR2 FQDESV (reference sequence).

The CDR3 here is CASSLGLSTDTQYF. The DNA of the CDR3 is TGTGCCAGTAGTCTCGGGTTGAGCACAGATACGCAGTATTTT. The J gene is TRBJ2-3, the V gene TRBV19; no firm D call. CDR1 and CDR2 (germline): LNHDA, SQIVND (reference sequence). V lost 5 bases to trimming and J lost 0 bases, with 9 bases between them. CDR3 length: 14 amino acids.

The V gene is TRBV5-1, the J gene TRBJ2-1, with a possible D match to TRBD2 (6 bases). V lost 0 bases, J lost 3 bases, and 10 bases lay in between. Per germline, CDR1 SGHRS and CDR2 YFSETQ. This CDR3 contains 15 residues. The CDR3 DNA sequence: TGCGCCAGCAGCTTGGGACTAGGGGACTACAATGAGCAGTTCTTC. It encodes CASSLGLGDYNEQFF.

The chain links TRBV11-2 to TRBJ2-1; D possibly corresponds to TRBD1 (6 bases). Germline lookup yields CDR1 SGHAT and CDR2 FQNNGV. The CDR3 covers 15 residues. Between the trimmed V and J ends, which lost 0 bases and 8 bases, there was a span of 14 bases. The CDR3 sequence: CASSLEGAGVDEQFF. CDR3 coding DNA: TGTGCCAGCAGCTTAGAGGGGGCCGGGGTCGATGAGCAGTTCTTC.

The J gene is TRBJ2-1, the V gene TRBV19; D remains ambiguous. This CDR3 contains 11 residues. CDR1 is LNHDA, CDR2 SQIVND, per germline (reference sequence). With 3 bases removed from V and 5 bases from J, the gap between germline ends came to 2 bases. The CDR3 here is CASSINNEQFF. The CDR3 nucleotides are TGTGCCAGTAGTATCAACAATGAGCAGTTCTTC.

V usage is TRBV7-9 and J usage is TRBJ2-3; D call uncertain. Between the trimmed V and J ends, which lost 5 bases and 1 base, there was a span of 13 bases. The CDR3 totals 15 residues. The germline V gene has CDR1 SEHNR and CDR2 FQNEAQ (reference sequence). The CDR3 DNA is TGTGCCAGCAGCCATTCGGGTGCGGGCACAGATACGCAGTATTTT. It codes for CASSHSGAGTDTQYF.

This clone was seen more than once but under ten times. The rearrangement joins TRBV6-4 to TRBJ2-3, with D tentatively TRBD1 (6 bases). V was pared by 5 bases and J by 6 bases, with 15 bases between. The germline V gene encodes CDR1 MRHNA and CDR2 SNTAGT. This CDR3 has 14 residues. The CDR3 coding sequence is TGTGCCAGCAGTACAGGGTCCGAAAGCGATACGCAGTATTTT. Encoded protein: CASSTGSESDTQYF.

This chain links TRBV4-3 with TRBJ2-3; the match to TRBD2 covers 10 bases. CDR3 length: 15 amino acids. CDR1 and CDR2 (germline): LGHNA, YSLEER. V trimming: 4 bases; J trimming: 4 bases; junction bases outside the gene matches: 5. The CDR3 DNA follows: TGCGCCAGCAGCCTCAGCGGGAGGGTCGCAGATACGCAGTATTTT. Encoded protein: CASSLSGRVADTQYF.

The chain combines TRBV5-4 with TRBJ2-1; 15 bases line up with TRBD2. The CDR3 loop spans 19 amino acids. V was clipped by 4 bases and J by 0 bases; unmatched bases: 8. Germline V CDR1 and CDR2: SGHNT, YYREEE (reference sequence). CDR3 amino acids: CASSPGLAGGLSSYNEQFF. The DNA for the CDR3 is TGTGCCAGCAGCCCGGGACTAGCGGGAGGCCTGAGCTCCTACAATGAGCAGTTCTTC.

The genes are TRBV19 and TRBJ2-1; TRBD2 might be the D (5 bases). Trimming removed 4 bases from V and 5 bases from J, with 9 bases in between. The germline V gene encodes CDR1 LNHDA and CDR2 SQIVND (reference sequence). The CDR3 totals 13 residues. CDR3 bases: TGTGCCAGTAGTACGGACTGGAACAATGAGCAGTTCTTC. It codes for CASSTDWNNEQFF.

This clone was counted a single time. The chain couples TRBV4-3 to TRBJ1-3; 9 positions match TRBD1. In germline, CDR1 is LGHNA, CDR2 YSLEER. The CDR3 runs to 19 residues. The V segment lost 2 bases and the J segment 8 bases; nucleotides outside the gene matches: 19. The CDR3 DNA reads TGCGCCAGCAGCCAACACCGGGACAGGGATATTGTAGACGGGGACACCATATATTTT. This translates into CASSQHRDRDIVDGDTIYF.

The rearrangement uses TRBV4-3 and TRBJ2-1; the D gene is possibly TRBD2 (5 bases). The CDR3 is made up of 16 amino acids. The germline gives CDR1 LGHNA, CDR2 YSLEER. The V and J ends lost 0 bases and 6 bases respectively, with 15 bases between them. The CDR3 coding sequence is TGCGCCAGCAGCCAAGATTGGCCCCTGGGAGCCAATGAGCAGTTCTTC. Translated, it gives CASSQDWPLGANEQFF.

The CDR3, as DNA: TGCAGCGTTGGAGGCCTAAACGAGCAGTTCTTC. Its translation is CSVGGLNEQFF. The V and J genes are TRBV29-1 and TRBJ2-1; the D is unclear. Trimming shortened V by 4 bases and J by 10 bases, and 11 bases separated the two germline ends. Germline loops: CDR1 SQVTM, CDR2 ANQGSEA. CDR3 length: 11 amino acids.

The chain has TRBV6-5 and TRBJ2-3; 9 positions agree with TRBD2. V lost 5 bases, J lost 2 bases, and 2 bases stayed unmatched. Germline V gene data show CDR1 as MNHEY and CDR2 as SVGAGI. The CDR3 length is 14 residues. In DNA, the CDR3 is TGTGCCAGCAGTAGACTAGCGGACACAGATACGCAGTATTTT. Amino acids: CASSRLADTDTQYF.

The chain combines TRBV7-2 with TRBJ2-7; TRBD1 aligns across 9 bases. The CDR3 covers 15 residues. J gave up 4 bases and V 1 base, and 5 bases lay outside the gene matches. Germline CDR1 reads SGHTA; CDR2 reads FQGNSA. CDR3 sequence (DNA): TGTGCCAGCAGCTTAGGACAGGGGGGGACTTACGAGCAGTACTTC. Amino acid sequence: CASSLGQGGTYEQYF.